This note documents a single T cell receptor beta chain sequence. This sample is part of a study of OX40 agonist ivuxolimab in advanced cancers. Whole-study context: With a range of 23 to 79, age averaged 60 years, and around 80% were male. One hepatocellular carcinoma and a couple of cutaneous melanoma patients partially responded.

Assay: immunoSEQ multiplex PCR; the TCRdb copy retains only in-frame clones and omits some. The table has approximately 50,000 clones, 84% seen once; the top ten hold roughly 0.6%. The starting material was CD4+ or CD8+ T cells sorted from blood, obtained in a trial of the OX40 agonist ivuxolimab. This TCR derives from an adult with an advanced solid tumor such as melanoma, head and neck, liver or kidney cancer.

The CDR3 spells CAISLRQETQYF. CDR3 bases: TGTGCCATCAGCCTTCGGCAAGAGACCCAGTACTTC. This chain connects TRBV10-3 to TRBJ2-5; no clear D. The germline V gene has CDR1 ENHRY and CDR2 SYGVKD. The CDR3 extends over 12 amino acids. V dropped 6 bases and J dropped 2 bases, with 7 bases sitting between them.